These T cell receptor beta chains were read from a single sample in a study of PD-1 blockade in classical Hodgkin lymphoma. The method was immunoSEQ multiplex PCR; TCRdb's version includes in-frame clones alone and lacks a portion of them. This sample carries over 75,000 clones, about nine tenths of them seen once, and the ten largest clones take approximately 2.9%. The sample in question was peripheral blood mononuclear cells (PBMCs), obtained before the fourth cycle of nivolumab. The receptors shown here come from a human donor with classical Hodgkin lymphoma. Each CDR3 is given with its conserved first and last residue. A D gene is named only where the DNA matches it firmly. The listing skips clone size in some rows; elsewhere it reads once, few, many or a size class.

size: NA; J: TRBJ2-7; D: TRBD1; V: TRBV29-1; CDR3: CSARTGAGHEQYF; DNA: TGCAGCGCTAGGACAGGGGCAGGCCACGAGCAGTACTTC
size: NA; J: TRBJ1-5; D: NA; V: TRBV28; CDR3: CASSLGNQPQHF; DNA: TGTGCCAGCAGTTTAGGGAATCAGCCCCAGCATTTT
size: NA; J: TRBJ1-2; D: NA; V: TRBV9; CDR3: CASSAYGTYFDYTF; DNA: TGTGCCAGCAGCGCATACGGGACCTACTTCGACTACACCTTC
size: NA; J: TRBJ2-3; D: NA; V: TRBV27; CDR3: CASSLVYRETSYTDTQYF; DNA: TGTGCCAGCAGTTTAGTGTATCGGGAGACCTCCTACACAGATACGCAGTATTTT
size: NA; J: TRBJ1-4; D: NA; V: TRBV7-9; CDR3: CASSPKPVGATNEKLFF; DNA: TGTGCCAGCAGCCCCAAACCCGTGGGTGCAACTAATGAAAAACTGTTTTTT
size: NA; J: TRBJ1-3; D: NA; V: TRBV6-5; CDR3: CASQKEGSNTIYF; DNA: TGTGCCAGTCAAAAGGAGGGGTCCAACACCATATATTTT
size: NA; J: TRBJ1-5; D: NA; V: TRBV6-6; CDR3: CASSRPPDQPQHF; DNA: TGTGCCAGCAGTCGGCCCCCGGATCAGCCCCAGCATTTT
size: once; J: TRBJ1-1; D: NA; V: TRBV6-5; CDR3: CASSYSGTNTEAFF; DNA: TGTGCCAGCAGTTACTCTGGGACAAACACTGAAGCTTTCTTT
size: NA; J: TRBJ2-7; D: TRBD1; V: TRBV18; CDR3: CASSPGQGQTYEQYF; DNA: TGTGCCAGCTCACCTGGACAGGGACAGACCTACGAGCAGTACTTC
size: NA; J: TRBJ2-1; D: TRBD2; V: TRBV7-9; CDR3: CASSFDAALAGWAYTEQFF; DNA: TGTGCCAGCAGCTTTGATGCGGCACTAGCGGGGTGGGCCTACACTGAGCAGTTCTTC
size: NA; J: TRBJ1-2; D: TRBD1; V: TRBV9; CDR3: CASSLWTGNEGYTF; DNA: TGTGCCAGCAGCCTCTGGACAGGGAACGAAGGCTACACCTTC
size: NA; J: TRBJ1-1; D: NA; V: TRBV14; CDR3: CASSQEEHTEAFF; DNA: TGTGCCAGCAGCCAAGAGGAACACACTGAAGCTTTCTTT
size: NA; J: TRBJ2-7; D: TRBD2; V: TRBV18; CDR3: CASSPGTSVYEQYF; DNA: TGTGCCAGCTCACCAGGGACTAGCGTATACGAGCAGTACTTC
size: NA; J: TRBJ2-7; D: NA; V: TRBV18; CDR3: CASSPPDGYEQYF; DNA: TGTGCCAGCTCACCTCCCGACGGCTACGAGCAGTACTTC
size: NA; J: TRBJ2-7; D: NA; V: TRBV11-3; CDR3: CASSFLRSGFSF; DNA: TGTGCCAGCAGCTTTTTAAGGTCAGGATTCTCGTTC
size: NA; J: TRBJ2-1; D: NA; V: TRBV7-2; CDR3: CASSFVSGSSYNEQFF; DNA: TGTGCCAGCAGCTTTGTCTCCGGGAGCTCCTACAATGAGCAGTTCTTC
size: NA; J: TRBJ2-2; D: NA; V: TRBV5-4; CDR3: CASSLGVRTVNTGELFF; DNA: TGTGCCAGCAGCTTGGGGGTCAGGACCGTGAACACCGGGGAGCTGTTTTTT
size: NA; J: TRBJ2-7; D: TRBD1; V: TRBV5-1; CDR3: CASSLEPGQASEQYF; DNA: TGCGCCAGCAGCTTGGAGCCGGGACAGGCCAGCGAGCAGTACTTC
size: NA; J: TRBJ2-3; D: NA; V: TRBV7-8; CDR3: CASSLVLGQGDTQYF; DNA: TGTGCCAGCAGCTTAGTATTGGGTCAGGGTGATACGCAGTATTTT
size: NA; J: TRBJ1-1; D: TRBD1; V: TRBV6-1; CDR3: CASSEGYGQGSRGRNTEAFF; DNA: TGTGCCAGCAGTGAAGGATATGGGCAGGGATCCAGGGGGCGGAACACTGAAGCTTTCTTT
size: NA; J: TRBJ2-3; D: TRBD2; V: TRBV10-3; CDR3: CAISESTSGGASDTQYF; DNA: TGTGCCATCAGTGAGTCGACTAGCGGGGGGGCGTCAGATACGCAGTATTTT
size: NA; J: TRBJ2-7; D: TRBD2; V: TRBV13; CDR3: CASSSTSGGFQYF; DNA: TGTGCCAGCAGCTCTACGAGCGGGGGGTTTCAGTACTTC
size: NA; J: TRBJ1-1; D: TRBD1; V: TRBV5-1; CDR3: CASSPRTGGFITEAFF; DNA: TGCGCCAGCAGCCCCAGGACAGGGGGCTTTATTACTGAAGCTTTCTTT
size: NA; J: TRBJ1-1; D: NA; V: TRBV30; CDR3: CAWSEGGPDTEAFF; DNA: TGTGCCTGGAGTGAGGGCGGCCCGGACACTGAAGCTTTCTTT
size: NA; J: TRBJ2-7; D: NA; V: TRBV11-2; CDR3: CASSSRANSYEQYF; DNA: TGTGCCAGCAGCTCCAGGGCCAACTCCTACGAGCAGTACTTC
size: NA; J: TRBJ2-1; D: TRBD2; V: TRBV15; CDR3: CVAGGGAYNEQFF; DNA: TGTGTCGCCGGCGGGGGGGCCTACAATGAGCAGTTCTTC
size: NA; J: TRBJ1-1; D: TRBD1; V: TRBV29-1; CDR3: CSVYRGRGAFF; DNA: TGCAGCGTTTACAGGGGGCGGGGGGCTTTCTTT
size: NA; J: TRBJ2-2; D: NA; V: TRBV5-1; CDR3: CASSLAGTTNTGELFF; DNA: TGCGCCAGCAGCTTGGCCGGGACAACGAACACCGGGGAGCTGTTTTTT
size: NA; J: TRBJ2-7; D: NA; V: TRBV30; CDR3: CAWRNLGSYEQYF; DNA: TGTGCCTGGAGGAACCTTGGCTCCTACGAGCAGTACTTC
size: NA; J: TRBJ2-1; D: NA; V: TRBV12-5; CDR3: CASGSAVGWNEQFF; DNA: TGTGCTAGTGGTTCCGCTGTGGGGTGGAATGAGCAGTTCTTC
size: NA; J: TRBJ1-2; D: TRBD1; V: TRBV15; CDR3: CATSSDDRVNYGYTF; DNA: TGTGCCACCAGCAGTGACGACAGGGTCAACTATGGCTACACCTTC
size: NA; J: TRBJ1-5; D: NA; V: TRBV6-5; CDR3: CASKRNGDQPQHF; DNA: TGTGCCAGCAAAAGGAATGGAGATCAGCCCCAGCATTTT
size: NA; J: TRBJ1-4; D: NA; V: TRBV19; CDR3: CASSIGREKLFF; DNA: TGTGCCAGTAGTATAGGACGTGAAAAACTGTTTTTT
size: NA; J: TRBJ2-1; D: NA; V: TRBV7-2; CDR3: CASSPPPGGLSYNEQFF; DNA: TGTGCCAGCAGCCCCCCTCCGGGGGGCCTCTCCTACAATGAGCAGTTCTTC
size: NA; J: TRBJ2-5; D: TRBD1; V: TRBV6-5; CDR3: CASSPGQGVQETQYF; DNA: TGTGCCAGCAGCCCCGGACAGGGGGTTCAAGAGACCCAGTACTTC
size: NA; J: TRBJ2-1; D: NA; V: TRBV7-6; CDR3: CASSPDRTSSYNEQFF; DNA: TGTGCCAGCAGTCCCGACAGAACTTCCTCCTACAATGAGCAGTTCTTC
size: NA; J: TRBJ2-7; D: TRBD1; V: TRBV7-2; CDR3: CASSRDRGYEQYF; DNA: TGTGCCAGCAGCCGGGACAGGGGCTACGAGCAGTACTTC
size: NA; J: TRBJ2-7; D: NA; V: TRBV4-1; CDR3: CASSQGDGGTYEQYF; DNA: TGCGCCAGCAGCCAAGGAGACGGGGGAACCTACGAGCAGTACTTC
size: NA; J: TRBJ1-2; D: NA; V: TRBV5-1; CDR3: CASSLPGGAYGYTF; DNA: TGTGCCAGCAGCCTCCCAGGAGGAGCCTATGGCTACACCTTC
size: NA; J: TRBJ1-3; D: NA; V: TRBV28; CDR3: CASSQWAGNTIYF; DNA: TGTGCCAGCAGCCAGTGGGCTGGAAACACCATATATTTT
size: NA; J: TRBJ1-2; D: TRBD1; V: TRBV19; CDR3: CASALGTGTYGYTF; DNA: TGTGCCAGTGCTCTAGGGACAGGTACCTATGGCTACACCTTC
size: NA; J: TRBJ1-2; D: NA; V: TRBV18; CDR3: CASSSGSSYDYGYTF; DNA: TGTGCCAGCTCTTCGGGGTCCAGCTATGATTATGGCTACACCTTC
size: few; J: TRBJ2-7; D: NA; V: TRBV5-6; CDR3: CASSLWVTSPYEQYF; DNA: TGTGCCAGCAGCTTGTGGGTAACATCCCCCTACGAGCAGTACTTC
size: NA; J: TRBJ1-2; D: NA; V: TRBV19; CDR3: CASSMDLLQVYGYTF; DNA: TGTGCCAGTAGTATGGATCTACTCCAGGTCTACGGCTACACCTTC
size: NA; J: TRBJ2-1; D: NA; V: TRBV9; CDR3: CASSAPAVGPLYNEQFF; DNA: TGTGCCAGCAGCGCCCCCGCGGTAGGCCCGCTCTACAATGAGCAGTTCTTC
size: NA; J: TRBJ2-1; D: NA; V: TRBV7-8; CDR3: CASSLGRGQNNEQFF; DNA: TGTGCCAGCAGCTTGGGACGGGGCCAGAACAATGAGCAGTTCTTC
size: NA; J: TRBJ1-4; D: NA; V: TRBV6-6; CDR3: CASKVGYGNEKLFF; DNA: TGTGCCAGCAAAGTGGGATACGGGAATGAAAAACTGTTTTTT
size: NA; J: TRBJ1-6; D: TRBD1; V: TRBV7-2; CDR3: CASSFGQGISNSPLHF; DNA: TGTGCCAGCAGCTTCGGACAGGGCATTAGTAATTCACCCCTCCACTTT
size: NA; J: TRBJ2-5; D: NA; V: TRBV7-2; CDR3: CASSPPGRETQYF; DNA: TGTGCCAGCAGCCCCCCCGGGCGGGAGACCCAGTACTTC
size: NA; J: TRBJ1-2; D: NA; V: TRBV19; CDR3: CASSIPRRNANYGYTF; DNA: TGTGCCAGTAGTATACCGCGACGGAACGCTAACTATGGCTACACCTTC
size: NA; J: TRBJ1-1; D: TRBD1; V: TRBV28; CDR3: CASTQPTGGIGAFF; DNA: TGTGCCAGCACCCAGCCGACAGGGGGCATAGGGGCTTTCTTT
size: NA; J: TRBJ1-5; D: TRBD1; V: TRBV30; CDR3: CAWSIGQGDLGAQHF; DNA: TGTGCCTGGAGTATAGGACAGGGAGATTTAGGGGCCCAGCATTTT
size: NA; J: TRBJ1-1; D: NA; V: TRBV7-9; CDR3: CASSIQGWNTEAFF; DNA: TGTGCCAGCAGCATACAGGGCTGGAACACTGAAGCTTTCTTT
size: NA; J: TRBJ2-2; D: NA; V: TRBV9; CDR3: CASSGQGNTGELFF; DNA: TGTGCCAGCAGCGGCCAGGGGAACACCGGGGAGCTGTTTTTT
size: NA; J: TRBJ2-1; D: TRBD2; V: TRBV7-9; CDR3: CASSKTSGYNEQFF; DNA: TGTGCCAGCAGTAAGACTAGCGGGTACAATGAGCAGTTCTTC
size: NA; J: TRBJ2-1; D: TRBD2; V: TRBV19; CDR3: CASRAGGNEQFF; DNA: TGTGCCAGTAGGGCGGGGGGGAATGAGCAGTTCTTC
size: NA; J: TRBJ2-7; D: TRBD1; V: TRBV27; CDR3: CASRDRTYEQYF; DNA: TGTGCCAGCAGGGACAGGACCTACGAGCAGTACTTC
size: NA; J: TRBJ2-7; D: NA; V: TRBV28; CDR3: CATAGASGYEQYF; DNA: TGTGCCACGGCGGGGGCCTCGGGCTACGAGCAGTACTTC
size: NA; J: TRBJ1-2; D: NA; V: TRBV30; CDR3: CAWRGLIEGYTF; DNA: TGTGCCTGGAGGGGGCTCATTGAGGGCTACACCTTC
size: NA; J: TRBJ1-2; D: TRBD1; V: TRBV9; CDR3: CASSVGDRVGGYTF; DNA: TGTGCCAGCAGCGTGGGAGACAGGGTGGGCGGCTACACCTTC